The subject of this entry is one T cell receptor beta chain. No antigen is known for it. This record comes from a study of Ad26.COV2.S vaccination and SARS-CoV-2 variants. V lost 4 bases and J lost 9; bases outside the gene matches: 8. The CDR3 spans 15 residues. The germline gives CDR1 SGHNT, CDR2 YENEEA. General study points: Among vaccine recipients, spike-specific TCR breadth exceeded that of placebo recipients.

Treatment reported: some 20 received Ad26.COV2.S at low or high dose, single or two shots; several received placebo; per-sample allocation not given. Sampling was performed 63 days after the first vaccine or placebo injection. TCRdb's copy holds only in-frame clones and misses some; the assay was immunoSEQ multiplex PCR. This table holds over 400,000 clones, roughly 90% found once. The chain couples TRBV11-3 to TRBJ2-1; TRBD2 matches at 11 bases. Sample: peripheral blood, taken in a trial of Ad26.COV2.S vaccine versus placebo. The receptor's source is a person aged 18 to 59 who received the Ad26.COV2.S COVID-19 vaccine or a placebo. The CDR3 spells CASSSRLAGIGEQFF. CDR3 nucleotides: TGTGCCAGCAGCTCAAGACTAGCGGGGATAGGTGAGCAGTTCTTC.